This T cell receptor (beta chain) was sequenced in a study of cytomegalovirus exposure and HLA in healthy donors. V lost 4 bases to trimming and J lost 2 bases, with 22 bases between them. Germline V gene data show CDR1 as SGDLS and CDR2 as YYNGEE. CDR3 length equals 18 residues. PCR primers comprised 60 Vbeta and 13 Jbeta primers. Repertoires were generated with immunoSEQ multiplex PCR, while TCRdb's copy carries only in-frame clones and drops some. The table records more than 110,000 clones, around 77% of them present only once. The sample comprised PBMCs. The J gene is TRBJ1-5, the V gene TRBV9; perhaps TRBD1 as D (5 bases). This TCR came from a woman in her 50s in good health and CMV-seronegative. CDR3 nucleotide sequence: TGTGCCAGCAGCTTCATAACGTCGGGGGGGAAAGGCAATCAGCCCCAGCATTTT. Encoded protein: CASSFITSGGKGNQPQHF.